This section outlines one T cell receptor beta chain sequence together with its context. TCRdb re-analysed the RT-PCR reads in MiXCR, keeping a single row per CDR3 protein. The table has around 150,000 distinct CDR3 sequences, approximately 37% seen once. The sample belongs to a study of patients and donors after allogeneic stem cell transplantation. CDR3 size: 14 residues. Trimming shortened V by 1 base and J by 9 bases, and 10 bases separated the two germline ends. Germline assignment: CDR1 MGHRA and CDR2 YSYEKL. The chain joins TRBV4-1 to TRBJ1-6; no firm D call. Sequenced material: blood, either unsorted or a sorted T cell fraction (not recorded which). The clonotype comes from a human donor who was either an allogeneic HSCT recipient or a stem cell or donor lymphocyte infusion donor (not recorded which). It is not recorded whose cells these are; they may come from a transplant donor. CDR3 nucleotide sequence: TGCGCCAGCAGCCAAGCTGGGAGGAGTTCACCCCTCCACTTT. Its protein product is CASSQAGRSSPLHF.